This entry features one TCR beta chain sequence. The antigen is unknown. The CDR3 spans 15 residues. Germline CDR1 and CDR2: MNHEY and SVGAGI. The V end was cut by 2 bases, the J end by 3 bases, with 14 bases between. Method: immunoSEQ multiplex PCR; TCRdb's copy keeps in-frame clones and lacks some. The table has 440,000 or so clones, around 90% seen once; the top ten hold roughly 4.3%. The data derive from a study of Ad26.COV2.S vaccination and SARS-CoV-2 variants. In the study overall: Once or twice, 56 days apart, Ad26.COV2.S was delivered intramuscularly.

Regarding treatment: some 20 received Ad26.COV2.S at low or high dose, single or two shots; a few received placebo; per-sample allocation not given. Material that was analyzed had been drawn on day 63 after the first vaccine or placebo injection. Findings and caveats of the study: Placebo recipients trailed vaccine recipients in spike-specific TCR breadth.

The source was peripheral blood, collected in a trial of Ad26.COV2.S vaccine versus placebo. The TCR originated in a person aged 18-60 years who received the Ad26.COV2.S COVID-19 vaccine or a placebo. The rearrangement uses TRBV6-5 and TRBJ2-7; no clear D gene. The CDR3 nucleotides read TGTGCCAGCAGTTACGGTCGCAGGCTCGACTACGAGCAGTACTTC. This sequence encodes CASSYGRRLDYEQYF.